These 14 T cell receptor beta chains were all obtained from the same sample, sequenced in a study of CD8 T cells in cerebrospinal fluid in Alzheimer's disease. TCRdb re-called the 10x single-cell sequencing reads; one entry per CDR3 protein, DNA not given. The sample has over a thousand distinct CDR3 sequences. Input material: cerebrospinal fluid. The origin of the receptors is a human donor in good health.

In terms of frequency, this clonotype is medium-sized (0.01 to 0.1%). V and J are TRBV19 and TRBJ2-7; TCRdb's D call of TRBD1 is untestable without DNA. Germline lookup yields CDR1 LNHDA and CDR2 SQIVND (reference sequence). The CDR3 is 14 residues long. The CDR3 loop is CASSPSGGLYEQYF.

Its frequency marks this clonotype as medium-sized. CDR3 protein: CASSLTYEQYF. V usage is TRBV12-3 or TRBV12-4 and J usage is TRBJ2-7. This CDR3 spans 11 amino acids.

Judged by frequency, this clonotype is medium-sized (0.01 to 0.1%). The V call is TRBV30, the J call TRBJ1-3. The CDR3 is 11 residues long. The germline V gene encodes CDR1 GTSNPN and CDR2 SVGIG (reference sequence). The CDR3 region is CAWISGNTIYF.

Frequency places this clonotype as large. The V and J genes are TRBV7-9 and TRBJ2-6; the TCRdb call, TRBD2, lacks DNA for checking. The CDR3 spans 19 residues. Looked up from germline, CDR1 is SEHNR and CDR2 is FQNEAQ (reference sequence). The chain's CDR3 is CASSFAGLAGFTGANVLTF.

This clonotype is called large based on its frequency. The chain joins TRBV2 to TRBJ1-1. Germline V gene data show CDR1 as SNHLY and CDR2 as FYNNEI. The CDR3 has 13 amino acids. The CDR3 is CASGLTVNTEAFF.

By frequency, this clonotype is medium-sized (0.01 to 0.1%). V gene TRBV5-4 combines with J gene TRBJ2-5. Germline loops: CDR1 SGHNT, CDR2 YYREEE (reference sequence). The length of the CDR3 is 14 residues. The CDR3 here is CASSLGHLQETQYF.

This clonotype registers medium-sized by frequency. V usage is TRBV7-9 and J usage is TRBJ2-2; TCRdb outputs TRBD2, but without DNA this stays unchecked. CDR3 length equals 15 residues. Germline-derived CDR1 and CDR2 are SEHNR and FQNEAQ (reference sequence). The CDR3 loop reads CASSPEGFAVGELFF.

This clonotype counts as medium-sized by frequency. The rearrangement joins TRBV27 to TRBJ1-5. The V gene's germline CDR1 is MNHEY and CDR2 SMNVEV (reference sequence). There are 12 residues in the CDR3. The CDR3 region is CASSMNNQPQHF.

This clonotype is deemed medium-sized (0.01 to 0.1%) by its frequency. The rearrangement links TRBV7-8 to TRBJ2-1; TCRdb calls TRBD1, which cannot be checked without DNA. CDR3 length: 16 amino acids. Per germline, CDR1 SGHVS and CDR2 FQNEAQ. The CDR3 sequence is CASSLDRVLAYNEQFF.

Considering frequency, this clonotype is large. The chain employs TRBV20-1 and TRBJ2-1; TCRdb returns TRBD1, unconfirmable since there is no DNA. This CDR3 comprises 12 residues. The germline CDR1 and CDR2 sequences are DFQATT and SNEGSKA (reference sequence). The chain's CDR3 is CSPPNSGYEQFF.

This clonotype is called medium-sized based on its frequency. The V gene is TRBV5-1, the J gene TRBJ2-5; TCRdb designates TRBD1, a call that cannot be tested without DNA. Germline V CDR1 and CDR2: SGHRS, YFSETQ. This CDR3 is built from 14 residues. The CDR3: CASSTGGDPETQYF.

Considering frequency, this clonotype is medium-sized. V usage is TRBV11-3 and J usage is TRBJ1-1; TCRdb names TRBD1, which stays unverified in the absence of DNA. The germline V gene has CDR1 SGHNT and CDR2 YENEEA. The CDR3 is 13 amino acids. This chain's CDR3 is CASSAGGQGEAFF.

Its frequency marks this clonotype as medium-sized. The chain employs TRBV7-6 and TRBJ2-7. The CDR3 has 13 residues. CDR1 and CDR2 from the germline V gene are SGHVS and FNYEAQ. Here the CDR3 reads CASSLLASSEQYF.

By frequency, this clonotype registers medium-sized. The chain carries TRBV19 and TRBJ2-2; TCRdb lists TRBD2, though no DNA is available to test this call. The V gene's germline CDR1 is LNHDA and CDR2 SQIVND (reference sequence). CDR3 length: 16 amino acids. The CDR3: CASTFGAGGPPGELFF.